The 9 T cell receptor beta chains in this list originate from one sample, sequenced in a study of identical twins' blood T cells. TCRdb fed the 5' RACE reads into MiXCR, producing one record per CDR3 protein. This table holds 350,000 to 450,000 distinct CDR3 sequences, more than 25% found once. The source material was PBMCs. These receptors all come from a woman between 18 and 55 years old in good health.

This clonotype was observed a few times. One junction end disagrees with the germline gene, perhaps due to a read error. V usage is TRBV20-1 and J usage is TRBJ1-1; no definite D call. CDR3 length: 13 amino acids. CDR1 is DFQATT, CDR2 SNEGSKA, per germline (reference sequence). CDR3 in amino acids: CGARSLSNTEAFF. CDR3 nucleotides: TGCGGTGCTAGGAGCCTATCGAACACTGAAGCTTTCTTT.

This clonotype was counted many times. The chain couples TRBV27 to TRBJ1-3; D remains ambiguous. Trimming cost V 0 bases and J 0 bases, with 9 bases left between them. Germline CDR1 reads MNHEY; CDR2 reads SMNVEV (reference sequence). The CDR3 covers 16 residues. CDR3: CASSLSSSLSGNTIYF. The CDR3 bases are TGTGCCAGCAGTTTATCTTCCTCGCTCTCTGGAAACACCATATATTTT.

This clonotype was detected ten times or more. This chain uses TRBV5-1 with TRBJ1-1; D uncertain. The V end was cut by 4 bases, the J end by 2 bases, with 12 bases between. The germline V gene has CDR1 SGHRS and CDR2 YFSETQ. This CDR3 region has 14 residues. As DNA, the CDR3 is TGCGCCAGCAGCCCGGTTGTCGGAAACACTGAAGCTTTCTTT. This encodes CASSPVVGNTEAFF. Variable domain in full (rest from reference TRBV5-1 and TRBJ1-1): KAGVTQTPRYLIKTRGQQVTLSCSPISGHRSVSWYQQTPGQGLQFLFEYFSETQRNKGNFPGRFSGRQFSNSRSEMNVSTLELGDSALYLCASSPVVGNTEAFFGQGTRLTVV.

This clonotype was seen just once. This sequence may be a read error, since a much larger clone differs from it by one base. This chain uses TRBV2 with TRBJ2-4; D is unclear. V lost 7 bases and J 4 bases, leaving 5 bases between the germline ends. CDR3 size: 11 residues. CDR1 is SNHLY and CDR2 is FYNNEI in the germline V gene. CDR3 coding DNA: TGTGCCAGCATTTGGAAAAACATTCAGTACTTC. Amino acids: CASIWKNIQYF.

The chain joins TRBV27 to TRBJ1-1, with D maybe TRBD1 (5 bases). Germline V gene data show CDR1 as MNHEY and CDR2 as SMNVEV (reference sequence). This CDR3 has 11 residues. Deletions cut 4 bases from V and 9 bases from J, with 9 bases between. The CDR3 sequence: CASSWGTQAFF. CDR3 nucleotides: TGTGCCAGCAGTTGGGGGACTCAAGCTTTCTTT.

This clonotype was counted a few times. The chain couples TRBV9 to TRBJ2-1; 10 nucleotides align to TRBD2. The junction had 3 bases not matched to a gene; V was cut back by 1 base and J by 2 bases. CDR1 and CDR2 (germline): SGDLS, YYNGEE. The CDR3 runs 16 residues. CDR3 amino acids: CASSVRLAGTYNEQFF. Here the CDR3 DNA reads TGTGCCAGCAGCGTAAGACTAGCGGGCACCTACAATGAGCAGTTCTTC.

The table lists this clonotype with many counts. The gene calls are TRBV7-9 and TRBJ1-4; possible D gene TRBD1, 6 bases. Germline CDR1 and CDR2: SEHNR and FQNEAQ (reference sequence). V was cut by 6 bases and J by 5 bases, with 13 bases left in between. CDR3 size: 14 residues. In nucleotides, the CDR3 is TGTGCCAGCAGTACAGGGATATGGAATGAAAAACTGTTTTTT. The encoded protein is CASSTGIWNEKLFF.

This chain links TRBV7-8 with TRBJ1-1, with D uncertain. V lost 4 bases and J 7 bases, leaving 16 bases between the germline ends. This CDR3 is built from 14 residues. Germline lookup yields CDR1 SGHVS and CDR2 FQNEAQ. The DNA for the CDR3 is TGTGCCAGCAGCTCCTTCTCCCCCCGGGGTGAAGCTTTCTTT. It encodes CASSSFSPRGEAFF.

Here the CDR3 reads CASSKRGLEAFF. CDR3 in DNA: TGTGCCAGCAGCAAGAGGGGGCTCGAAGCTTTCTTT. The J gene is TRBJ1-1, the V gene TRBV21-1; the DNA was not compared with TRBD1, the D call given in the table. TRBV21-1 is a pseudogene. The CDR3 consists of 12 residues.